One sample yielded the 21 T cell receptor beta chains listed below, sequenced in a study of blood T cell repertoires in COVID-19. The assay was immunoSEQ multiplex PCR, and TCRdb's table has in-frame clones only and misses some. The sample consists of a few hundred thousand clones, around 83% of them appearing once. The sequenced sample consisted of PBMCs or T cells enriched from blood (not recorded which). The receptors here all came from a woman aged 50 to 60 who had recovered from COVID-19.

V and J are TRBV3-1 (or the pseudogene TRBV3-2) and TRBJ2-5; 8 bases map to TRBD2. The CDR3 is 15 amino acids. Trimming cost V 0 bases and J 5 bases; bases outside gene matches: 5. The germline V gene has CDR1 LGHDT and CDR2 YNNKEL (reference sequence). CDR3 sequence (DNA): TGTGCCAGCAGCCAAGATTTACGACTAGCGGAGACCCAGTACTTC. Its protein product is CASSQDLRLAETQYF.

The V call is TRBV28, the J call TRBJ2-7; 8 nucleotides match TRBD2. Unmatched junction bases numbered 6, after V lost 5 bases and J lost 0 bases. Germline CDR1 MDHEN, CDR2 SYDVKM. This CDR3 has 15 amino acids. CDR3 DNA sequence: TGTGCCAGCAGTAGCCGGGGGGGGTTCTCCTACGAGCAGTACTTC. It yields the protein CASSSRGGFSYEQYF.

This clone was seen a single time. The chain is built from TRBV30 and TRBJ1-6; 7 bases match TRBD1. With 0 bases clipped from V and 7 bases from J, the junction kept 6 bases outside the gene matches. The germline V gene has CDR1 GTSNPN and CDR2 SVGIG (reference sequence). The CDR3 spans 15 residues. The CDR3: CAWSVEGTANSPLHF. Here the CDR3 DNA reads TGTGCCTGGAGTGTAGAAGGGACAGCGAATTCACCCCTCCACTTT.

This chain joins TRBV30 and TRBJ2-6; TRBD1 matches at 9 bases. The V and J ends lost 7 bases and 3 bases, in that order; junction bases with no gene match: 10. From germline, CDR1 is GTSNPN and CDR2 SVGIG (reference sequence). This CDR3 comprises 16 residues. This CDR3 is CASQGQGDGGANVLTF. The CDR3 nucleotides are TGTGCCTCCCAGGGACAGGGAGATGGTGGGGCCAACGTCCTGACTTTC.

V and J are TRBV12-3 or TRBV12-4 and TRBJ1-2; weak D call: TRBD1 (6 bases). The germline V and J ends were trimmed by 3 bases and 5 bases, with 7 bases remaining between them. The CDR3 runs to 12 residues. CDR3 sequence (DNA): TGTGCCAGCAGTTTTGGACAGTATGGCTACACCTTC. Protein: CASSFGQYGYTF.

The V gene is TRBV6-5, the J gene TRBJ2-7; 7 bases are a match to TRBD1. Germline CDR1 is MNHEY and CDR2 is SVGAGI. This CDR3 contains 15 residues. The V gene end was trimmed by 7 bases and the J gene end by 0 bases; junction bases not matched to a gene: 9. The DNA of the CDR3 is TGTGCCAGCACACAGGGGTGGGGAAGCTCCTACGAGCAGTACTTC. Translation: CASTQGWGSSYEQYF.

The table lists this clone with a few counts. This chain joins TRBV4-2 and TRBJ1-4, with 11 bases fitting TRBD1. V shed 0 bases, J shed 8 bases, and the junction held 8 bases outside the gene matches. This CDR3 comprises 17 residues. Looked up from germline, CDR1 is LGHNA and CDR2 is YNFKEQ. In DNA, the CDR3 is TGTGCCAGCAGCCAAGAAGGGACAGGGGGTAAACAGGAAAAACTGTTTTTT. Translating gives CASSQEGTGGKQEKLFF.

CDR3 in DNA: TGTGCCAGCTCAAACTACAGGGTTCCCATGGGCTACACCTTC. Translation: CASSNYRVPMGYTF. The chain couples TRBV18 to TRBJ1-2; a possible D gene is TRBD1 (6 bases). Germline CDR1 KGHSH, CDR2 LQKENI. V lost 5 bases to trimming and J lost 8 bases, with 18 bases between them. The CDR3 covers 14 residues.

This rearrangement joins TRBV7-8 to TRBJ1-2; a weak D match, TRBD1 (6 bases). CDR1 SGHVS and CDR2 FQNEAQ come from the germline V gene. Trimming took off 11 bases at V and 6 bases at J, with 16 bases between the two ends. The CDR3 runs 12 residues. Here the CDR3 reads CAGRGGADGYTF. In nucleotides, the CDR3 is TGTGCCGGAAGGGGGGGGGCGGATGGCTACACCTTC. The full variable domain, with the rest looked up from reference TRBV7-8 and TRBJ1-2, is GAGVSQSPRYKVAKRGQDVALRCDPISGHVSLFWYQQALGQGPEFLTYFQNEAQLDKSGLPSDRFFAERPEGSVSTLKIQRTQQEDSAVYLCAGRGGADGYTFGSGTRLTVV.

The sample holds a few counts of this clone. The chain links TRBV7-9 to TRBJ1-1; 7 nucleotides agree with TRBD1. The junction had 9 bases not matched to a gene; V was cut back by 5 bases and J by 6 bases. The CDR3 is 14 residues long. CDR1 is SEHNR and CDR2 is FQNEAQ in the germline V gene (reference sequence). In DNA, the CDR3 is TGTGCCAGCAGCCCGATTCAGGGGGAACCTGAAGCTTTCTTT. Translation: CASSPIQGEPEAFF. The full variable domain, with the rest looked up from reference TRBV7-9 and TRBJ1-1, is DTGVSQNPRHKITKRGQNVTFRCDPISEHNRLYWYRQTLGQGPEFLTYFQNEAQLEKSRLLSDRFSAERPKGSFSTLEIQRTEQGDSAMYLCASSPIQGEPEAFFGQGTRLTVV.

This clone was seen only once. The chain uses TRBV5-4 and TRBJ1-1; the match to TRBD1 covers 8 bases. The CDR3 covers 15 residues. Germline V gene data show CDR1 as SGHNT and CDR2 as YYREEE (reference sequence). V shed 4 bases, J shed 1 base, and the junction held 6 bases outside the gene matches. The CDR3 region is CASSRKGTGNTEAFF. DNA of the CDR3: TGTGCCAGCAGCCGCAAAGGGACAGGGAACACTGAAGCTTTCTTT.

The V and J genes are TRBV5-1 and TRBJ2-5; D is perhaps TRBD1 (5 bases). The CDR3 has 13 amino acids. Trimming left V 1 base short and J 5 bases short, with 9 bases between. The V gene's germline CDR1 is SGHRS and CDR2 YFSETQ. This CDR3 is CASSLWGEETQYF. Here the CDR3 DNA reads TGCGCCAGCAGCTTGTGGGGCGAGGAGACCCAGTACTTC. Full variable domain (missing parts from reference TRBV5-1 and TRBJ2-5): KAGVTQTPRYLIKTRGQQVTLSCSPISGHRSVSWYQQTPGQGLQFLFEYFSETQRNKGNFPGRFSGRQFSNSRSEMNVSTLELGDSALYLCASSLWGEETQYFGPGTRLLVL.

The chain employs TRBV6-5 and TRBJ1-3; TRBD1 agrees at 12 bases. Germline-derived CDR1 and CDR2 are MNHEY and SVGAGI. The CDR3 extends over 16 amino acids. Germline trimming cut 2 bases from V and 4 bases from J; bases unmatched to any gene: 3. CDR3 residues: CASSYGDRGQGNTIYF. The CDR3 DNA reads TGTGCCAGCAGTTACGGGGACAGGGGGCAGGGAAACACCATATATTTT.

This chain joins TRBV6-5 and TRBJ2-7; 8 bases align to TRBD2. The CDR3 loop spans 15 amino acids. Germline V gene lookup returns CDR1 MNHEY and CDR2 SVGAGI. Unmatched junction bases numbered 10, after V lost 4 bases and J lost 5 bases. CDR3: CASSSRLAHLNEQYF. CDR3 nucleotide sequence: TGTGCCAGCAGTTCTAGACTAGCGCACCTAAACGAGCAGTACTTC.

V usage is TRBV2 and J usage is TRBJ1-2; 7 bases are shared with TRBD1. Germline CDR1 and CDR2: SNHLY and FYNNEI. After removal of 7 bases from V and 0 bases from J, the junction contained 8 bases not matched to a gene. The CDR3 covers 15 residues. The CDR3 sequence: CASTRGTLANYGYTF. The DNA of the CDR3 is TGTGCCAGCACCAGGGGGACCTTAGCTAACTATGGCTACACCTTC.

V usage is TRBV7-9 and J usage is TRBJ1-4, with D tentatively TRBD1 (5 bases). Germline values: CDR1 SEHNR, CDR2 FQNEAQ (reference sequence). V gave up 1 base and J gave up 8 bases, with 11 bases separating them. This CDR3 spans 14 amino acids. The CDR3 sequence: CASSLGRVGEKLFF. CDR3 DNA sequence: TGTGCCAGCAGCTTAGGCAGGGTTGGCGAAAAACTGTTTTTT.

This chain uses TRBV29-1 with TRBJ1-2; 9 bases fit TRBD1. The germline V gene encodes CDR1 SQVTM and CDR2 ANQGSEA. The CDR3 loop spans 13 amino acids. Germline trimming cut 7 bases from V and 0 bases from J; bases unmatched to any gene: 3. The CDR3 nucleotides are TGCAGCGCTTACAGGGGGCCTAACTATGGCTACACCTTC. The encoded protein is CSAYRGPNYGYTF.

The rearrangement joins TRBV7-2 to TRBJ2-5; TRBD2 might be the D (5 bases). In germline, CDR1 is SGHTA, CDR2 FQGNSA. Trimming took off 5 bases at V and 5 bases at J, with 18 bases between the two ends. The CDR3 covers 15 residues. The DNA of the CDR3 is TGTGCCAGCAGCCTCGCTCGACGGGATCCGGAGACCCAGTACTTC. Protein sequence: CASSLARRDPETQYF.

The chain's CDR3 is CASNYQGAGSYNEQFF. For the CDR3, the DNA is TGTGCCAGCAATTATCAGGGGGCAGGATCCTACAATGAGCAGTTCTTC. The genes are TRBV11-1 and TRBJ2-1, with TRBD1 matching 8 bases. V was clipped by 7 bases and J by 1 base; unmatched bases: 9. CDR1 SGHAT and CDR2 FQDESV come from the germline V gene (reference sequence). This CDR3 has 16 residues.

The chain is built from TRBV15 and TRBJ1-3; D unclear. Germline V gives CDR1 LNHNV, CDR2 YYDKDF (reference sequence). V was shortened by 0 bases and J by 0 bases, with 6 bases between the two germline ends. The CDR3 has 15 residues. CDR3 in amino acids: CATSRDAGSGNTIYF. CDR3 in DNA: TGTGCCACCAGCAGAGATGCGGGCTCTGGAAACACCATATATTTT.

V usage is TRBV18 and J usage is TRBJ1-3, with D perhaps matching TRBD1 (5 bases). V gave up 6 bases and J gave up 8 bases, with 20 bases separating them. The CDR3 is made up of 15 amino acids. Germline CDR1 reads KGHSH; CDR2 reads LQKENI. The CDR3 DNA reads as TGTGCCAGCTCGCATACAGGAGATGGTTTGGACACCATATATTTT. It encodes CASSHTGDGLDTIYF.